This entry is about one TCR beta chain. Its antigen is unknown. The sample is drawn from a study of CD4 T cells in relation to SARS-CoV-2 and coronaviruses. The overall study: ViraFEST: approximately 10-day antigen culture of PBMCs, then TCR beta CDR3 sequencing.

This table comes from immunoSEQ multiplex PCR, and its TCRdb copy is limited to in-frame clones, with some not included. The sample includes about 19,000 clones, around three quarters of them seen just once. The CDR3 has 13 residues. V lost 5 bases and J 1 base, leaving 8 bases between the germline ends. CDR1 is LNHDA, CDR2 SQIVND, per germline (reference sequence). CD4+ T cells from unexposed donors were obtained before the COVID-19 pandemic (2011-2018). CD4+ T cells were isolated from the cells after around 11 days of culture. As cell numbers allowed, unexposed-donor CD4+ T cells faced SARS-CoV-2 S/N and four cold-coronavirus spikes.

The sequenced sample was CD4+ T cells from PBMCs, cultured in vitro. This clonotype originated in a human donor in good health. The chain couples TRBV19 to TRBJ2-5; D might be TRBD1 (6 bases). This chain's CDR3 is CASSSTGQETQYF. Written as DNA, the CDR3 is TGTGCCAGTAGTTCGACAGGCCAAGAGACCCAGTACTTC.